This is a list of T cell receptor beta chains from one sample in a study of shared clonotypes between healthy human individuals. Repertoires were generated with immunoSEQ multiplex PCR, while TCRdb's copy carries only in-frame clones and drops some. The data contain about 820,000 clones, over 90% of them singletons. Material: naive CD8+ T cells sorted from blood. These receptor sequences come from a man under 40 in good health. Both conserved end residues are part of each CDR3. The D gene is left open where the match is weak. Where a row states a size, it is once, few, many or the class of an expanded clone; other rows omit it.

D | J | size | V | CDR3 | DNA
TRBD2 | TRBJ2-2 | . | TRBV7-6 | CASSFDPSGRTAGELFF | TGTGCCAGCAGCTTCGACCCTAGCGGGAGGACGGCCGGGGAGCTGTTTTTT
TRBD2 | TRBJ2-1 | . | TRBV28 | CASSRLLAGGNNEQFF | TGTGCCAGCAGTCGTTTACTAGCGGGAGGCAACAATGAGCAGTTCTTC
TRBD2 | TRBJ2-1 | . | TRBV5-1 | CASSLAGGTDEQFF | TGCGCCAGCAGCTTAGCGGGAGGGACCGATGAGCAGTTCTTC
. | TRBJ2-2 | . | TRBV28 | CASSLFGTGELFF | TGTGCCAGCAGTTTATTCGGTACCGGGGAGCTGTTTTTT
TRBD1 | TRBJ2-2 | . | TRBV7-9 | CASSKDRGDTGELFF | TGTGCCAGCAGCAAGGACAGGGGAGACACCGGGGAGCTGTTTTTT
. | TRBJ2-7 | . | TRBV2 | CASSEGTEPYEQYF | TGTGCCAGCAGTGAAGGGACAGAACCCTACGAGCAGTACTTC
. | TRBJ2-1 | . | TRBV10-3 | CAISETGPGDEQFF | TGTGCCATCAGTGAAACAGGTCCTGGGGATGAGCAGTTCTTC
TRBD2 | TRBJ2-3 | . | TRBV9 | CASSPRAGGPSDTQYF | TGTGCCAGCAGCCCTCGGGCGGGAGGGCCTTCAGATACGCAGTATTTT
TRBD1 | TRBJ2-1 | once | TRBV7-6 | CASSYRTGGNEQFF | TGTGCCAGCAGCTATAGGACAGGGGGCAATGAGCAGTTCTTC
TRBD2 | TRBJ2-7 | . | TRBV29-1 | CSVDYSSGRGDNEQYF | TGCAGCGTTGACTATTCAAGCGGGAGAGGGGATAACGAGCAGTACTTC
. | TRBJ2-5 | . | TRBV4-3 | CASSQDYAFQETQYF | TGCGCCAGCAGCCAAGATTACGCGTTTCAAGAGACCCAGTACTTC
TRBD1 | TRBJ1-1 | . | TRBV7-9 | CATAPPNDSGQDTEAFF | TGTGCCACCGCCCCCCCCAACGATTCTGGACAGGACACTGAAGCTTTCTTT
. | TRBJ2-1 | few | TRBV27 | CASSQTQTFSYNEQFF | TGTGCCAGCAGCCAAACCCAGACATTCTCCTACAATGAGCAGTTCTTC
. | TRBJ2-2 | . | TRBV7-9 | CASSFREVELFF | TGTGCCAGCAGCTTCAGGGAGGTGGAGCTGTTTTTT
TRBD2 | TRBJ2-2 | . | TRBV6-6 | CASSYGGSIAGELFF | TGTGCCAGCAGTTACGGCGGGAGTATCGCCGGGGAGCTGTTTTTT
. | TRBJ2-1 | . | TRBV18 | CASSPGEYNEQFF | TGTGCCAGCTCACCGGGGGAATACAATGAGCAGTTCTTC
. | TRBJ2-1 | . | TRBV6-5 | CASSEVARTNEQFF | TGTGCCAGCAGTGAGGTGGCTCGAACCAATGAGCAGTTCTTC
TRBD2 | TRBJ2-1 | . | TRBV27 | CASMAGGRPYNEQFF | TGTGCCAGCATGGCGGGCGGGAGGCCTTACAATGAGCAGTTCTTC
. | TRBJ2-1 | . | TRBV13 | CASTGGSYNEQFF | TGTGCCAGCACCGGGGGTTCCTACAATGAGCAGTTCTTC
TRBD2 | TRBJ2-1 | . | TRBV13 | CASSLTSGNVYEQFF | TGTGCCAGCAGCCTGACTAGCGGGAATGTCTATGAGCAGTTCTTC
TRBD1 | TRBJ2-2 | . | TRBV15 | CATSSHMGRGPGELFF | TGTGCCACCAGCAGCCATATGGGAAGGGGGCCCGGGGAGCTGTTTTTT
TRBD2 | TRBJ2-1 | . | TRBV25-1 | CASSEYNLAGKNHEQFF | TGTGCCAGCAGTGAATATAACCTAGCGGGTAAGAACCATGAGCAGTTCTTC
. | TRBJ1-5 | . | TRBV15 | CATSRPGAPYSNQPQHF | TGTGCCACCAGCAGACCGGGGGCACCGTATAGCAATCAGCCCCAGCATTTT
. | TRBJ1-1 | . | TRBV14 | CASSPPGLGTEAFF | TGTGCCAGCAGCCCCCCAGGACTGGGCACTGAAGCTTTCTTT
. | TRBJ2-7 | . | TRBV29-1 | CSVVGTYEQYF | TGCAGCGTTGTGGGGACCTACGAGCAGTACTTC
. | TRBJ1-1 | . | TRBV5-1 | CASRMVGGTEAFF | TGCGCCAGCAGAATGGTGGGGGGCACTGAAGCTTTCTTT
. | TRBJ2-7 | . | TRBV6-5 | CASSFGRYYEQYF | TGTGCCAGCAGTTTTGGACGGTACTACGAGCAGTACTTC
TRBD1 | TRBJ2-5 | . | TRBV5-8 | CASSSYSAGGNF | TGTGCCAGCAGCTCCTATTCCGCAGGGGGAAACTTC
TRBD1 | TRBJ2-3 | . | TRBV28 | CASSHRDRGTDTQYF | TGTGCCAGCAGTCACCGGGACAGGGGAACAGATACGCAGTATTTT
TRBD1 | TRBJ1-4 | . | TRBV5-4 | CASSYGTDANEKLFF | TGTGCCAGCAGCTATGGGACAGATGCTAATGAAAAACTGTTTTTT
. | TRBJ2-3 | . | TRBV7-6 | CASSLHRDADTQYF | TGTGCCAGCAGCCTCCACCGGGACGCAGATACGCAGTATTTT
. | TRBJ1-4 | . | TRBV27 | CASSFYEPVGATNEKLFF | TGTGCCAGCAGTTTCTATGAACCGGTAGGGGCAACTAATGAAAAACTGTTTTTT
. | TRBJ2-1 | . | TRBV29-1 | CSVEVGREVGNEQFF | TGCAGCGTTGAAGTAGGCAGGGAGGTTGGCAATGAGCAGTTCTTC
TRBD1 | TRBJ2-7 | . | TRBV9 | CASSVTGTGTYEQYF | TGTGCCAGCAGCGTAACTGGGACAGGGACATATGAGCAGTACTTC
. | TRBJ2-1 | . | TRBV27 | CASSLSGRFYNEQFF | TGTGCCAGCAGTTTATCGGGGAGGTTCTACAATGAGCAGTTCTTC
. | TRBJ2-7 | once | TRBV19 | CASSPGVGYEQYF | TGTGCCAGTAGTCCCGGAGTGGGGTACGAGCAGTACTTC
. | TRBJ2-3 | . | TRBV7-9 | CASSSLDSASTDTQYF | TGTGCCAGCAGCTCTTTGGACAGCGCTAGCACAGATACGCAGTATTTT
TRBD1 | TRBJ1-3 | . | TRBV19 | CASSSWQGERNTIYF | TGTGCCAGTAGTTCTTGGCAGGGGGAGAGAAACACCATATATTTT
. | TRBJ1-5 | few | TRBV5-6 | CASSSILEGRENQPQHF | TGTGCCAGCAGCTCTATACTTGAGGGGCGAGAGAACCAGCCCCAGCATTTT
. | TRBJ2-7 | . | TRBV29-1 | CSVARQGSYEQYF | TGCAGCGTTGCCCGCCAGGGGTCCTACGAGCAGTACTTC
. | TRBJ2-7 | . | TRBV11-2 | CASSFRIWEQYF | TGTGCCAGCAGCTTTAGAATTTGGGAGCAGTACTTC
TRBD2 | TRBJ2-3 | . | TRBV7-9 | CASNLATSGRTDTQYF | TGTGCCAGCAACCTTGCCACTAGCGGGAGAACAGATACGCAGTATTTT
. | TRBJ1-2 | . | TRBV6-6 | CASRTGHSDGYTF | TGTGCCAGCAGGACGGGACATTCAGATGGCTACACCTTC
. | TRBJ1-5 | . | TRBV30 | CAWSPTGQGIQPQHF | TGTGCCTGGAGCCCTACTGGGCAGGGGATTCAGCCCCAGCATTTT
. | TRBJ1-4 | . | TRBV7-9 | CASSPTAPGEKLFF | TGTGCCAGCAGCCCGACAGCCCCGGGGGAAAAACTGTTTTTT
TRBD1 | TRBJ1-2 | . | TRBV30 | CAWSVGTGFFNYGYTF | TGTGCCTGGAGTGTTGGGACAGGCTTCTTTAACTATGGCTACACCTTC
. | TRBJ2-7 | . | TRBV11-2 | CASSLRHRVKPYEQYF | TGTGCCAGCAGCCTCCGCCACAGGGTTAAACCCTACGAGCAGTACTTC
. | TRBJ1-5 | . | TRBV27 | CAIGVSNQPQHF | TGTGCCATCGGGGTTAGCAATCAGCCCCAGCATTTT
. | TRBJ2-7 | . | TRBV2 | CASSESVMVYEQYF | TGTGCCAGCAGTGAATCGGTTATGGTCTACGAGCAGTACTTC
. | TRBJ1-4 | . | TRBV7-9 | CASSLDGGGEKLFF | TGTGCCAGCAGCTTAGACGGGGGCGGTGAAAAACTGTTTTTT
TRBD1 | TRBJ2-3 | . | TRBV29-1 | CSVDREETDTQYF | TGCAGCGTGGACAGGGAGGAGACAGATACGCAGTATTTT
TRBD2 | TRBJ2-7 | . | TRBV27 | CASSSRGELGFEQYF | TGTGCCAGCAGTAGCCGGGGGGAGCTGGGGTTTGAGCAGTACTTC
TRBD1 | TRBJ2-7 | once | TRBV9 | CASSVGQGSEQYF | TGTGCCAGCAGCGTCGGACAGGGCTCCGAGCAGTACTTC